The entry below gives a single T cell receptor (beta chain) sequence along with its context. This CDR3 is 14 amino acids long. CDR1 and CDR2 from the germline V gene are SGDLS and YYNGEE. V lost 0 bases and J lost 2, with 6 bases in between. The PCR used 60 Vbeta and 13 Jbeta primers. Generated by immunoSEQ multiplex PCR, the TCRdb table keeps only in-frame clones and is missing some. This sample has around 76,000 clones, with under 80% found just once. The entry originates in a study of cytomegalovirus exposure and HLA in healthy donors. Study summary: Sequencing of 150 million to 200 million T cells in an earlier analysis found 95 million to 120 million unique TCR beta sequences.

The chain is built from TRBV9 and TRBJ1-3; no firm D call. The sample was PBMCs. The TCR sequence derives from a man aged 35-49 years in good health and CMV-seronegative. The CDR3 DNA is TGTGCCAGCAGCGTAGCTACGCCTGGAAACACCATATATTTT. As protein: CASSVATPGNTIYF.